The sample holds many counts of the clone carrying this T cell receptor beta chain. Its cognate antigen is unknown. The unsorted libraries were made from 2 million PBMCs kept at -80 C. By 5'RACE with 10-nucleotide random UMIs, the cDNA was made. TCRdb processed the 5' RACE reads anew with MiXCR; each CDR3 protein has one entry. The sample contains 80,000 or so distinct CDR3 sequences, 9.4% of which appear only once. This record comes from a study of neurological immune-mediated disorders. Study results and caveats: The study found no CDR3 amino acid sequences shared by expanded clones across subjects, suggesting private repertoires in all groups.

This CDR3 region has 14 residues. The trim removed 5 bases at V and 5 bases at J, leaving 5 bases unmatched. Material for sequencing was PBMCs. The clonotype originates from a man aged 50-60 years in good health. The chain employs TRBV12-3 or TRBV12-4 and TRBJ2-1; TRBD2 agrees at 8 bases. CDR3 loop: CASSGTRSNNEQFF. CDR3 bases: TGTGCCAGCAGTGGGACTAGGTCAAACAATGAGCAGTTCTTC.